The next 18 T cell receptor beta chains were all read from a single sample in a study of shared clonotypes between healthy human individuals. The protocol was immunoSEQ multiplex PCR, while the TCRdb copy is restricted to in-frame clones and leaves out a portion. The sample contains some 2,000,000 clones, 90% to 95% of which appear only once. The source material was naive CD4+ T cells sorted from blood. Subset defined: CD45RA+ positively selected. The receptors originated from a man aged 18 to 35 in good health.

This clone was seen a handful of times. The rearrangement links TRBV5-6 to TRBJ1-6; tentative D call: TRBD1 (5 bases). CDR1 and CDR2 (germline): SGHDT, YYEEEE. V lost 0 bases and J lost 7, with 14 bases in between. The CDR3 length is 16 residues. CDR3: CASSLAGGVWNSPLHF. The CDR3 DNA sequence: TGTGCCAGCAGCTTGGCCGGGGGAGTTTGGAATTCACCCCTCCACTTT.

The genes are TRBV6-5 and TRBJ2-7; TRBD2 matches at 8 bases. Germline lookup yields CDR1 MNHEY and CDR2 SVGAGI. Losses at the gene ends were 0 bases for V and 6 bases for J; bases not matched to a gene: 10. The CDR3 totals 16 residues. As DNA, the CDR3 is TGTGCCAGCAGTTACTCTTTGGGCCTAGCGGGCCTCGAGCAGTACTTC. Translating it yields CASSYSLGLAGLEQYF.

The chain uses TRBV5-1 and TRBJ2-7, with D possibly being TRBD1 or TRBD2 (5 bases each). Trimming pared 0 bases from V and 4 bases from J, leaving 11 bases between. This CDR3 has 14 amino acids. Germline assignment: CDR1 SGHRS and CDR2 YFSETQ. The CDR3 coding sequence is TGCGCCAGCAGCTTGGCCGGGACGAGATACGAGCAGTACTTC. It is translated as CASSLAGTRYEQYF.

V usage is TRBV11-2 and J usage is TRBJ2-1; D is ambiguous. This CDR3 is 12 amino acids long. Germline V gives CDR1 SGHAT, CDR2 FQNNGV. V lost 3 bases to trimming and J lost 12 bases, with 12 bases between them. The DNA of the CDR3 is TGTGCCAGCAGCTTCATCGGGCGTCCGCAGTTCTTC. Its translation is CASSFIGRPQFF.

Concerning this clone: The same CDR3 is also encoded by other DNA sequences in this sample. The gene calls are TRBV5-1 and TRBJ2-5, with 10 positions matching TRBD1. CDR1 and CDR2 (germline): SGHRS, YFSETQ. V shed 0 bases and J 5 bases; nucleotides not matched to a gene: 4. The CDR3 loop spans 15 amino acids. The CDR3 here is CASSLAVGQGETQYF. CDR3 in DNA: TGCGCCAGCAGCTTGGCCGTGGGACAGGGGGAGACCCAGTACTTC.

The V call is TRBV7-2, the J call TRBJ2-2; 8 nucleotides line up with TRBD1. The germline CDR1 and CDR2 sequences are SGHTA and FQGNSA. With 4 bases clipped from V and 6 bases from J, the junction kept 7 bases outside the gene matches. The CDR3 is made up of 15 amino acids. This CDR3 reads CASSSTWTGPGELFF. CDR3 nucleotides: TGTGCCAGCAGCTCGACCTGGACAGGGCCCGGGGAGCTGTTTTTT.

This clone was seen a single time. This sequence joins TRBV6-5 and TRBJ2-2; possibly TRBD2 for D (6 bases). With 6 bases removed from V and 0 bases from J, the gap between germline ends came to 11 bases. Germline assignment: CDR1 MNHEY and CDR2 SVGAGI. This CDR3 has 15 residues. CDR3 coding DNA: TGTGCCAGCAGGGGAGCGGGCGCGAACACCGGGGAGCTGTTTTTT. Translation: CASRGAGANTGELFF.

V usage is TRBV7-2 and J usage is TRBJ1-2; D remains ambiguous. Germline V gives CDR1 SGHTA, CDR2 FQGNSA. V was pared by 4 bases and J by 5 bases, with 14 bases between. The CDR3 contains 14 residues. The CDR3 DNA reads TGTGCCAGCAGCTCACCGCAGATTCCATATGGCTACACCTTC. Residues: CASSSPQIPYGYTF.

CDR3 coding DNA: TGTGCCAGCAGTTTAAGAGGGACAGAAAAACTGTTTTTT. This encodes CASSLRGTEKLFF. The chain recombines TRBV27 with TRBJ1-4; D may be TRBD1 (6 bases). Trimming took 2 bases from V and 8 from J, leaving 9 bases between them. There are 13 residues in the CDR3. The germline gives CDR1 MNHEY, CDR2 SMNVEV (reference sequence).

The chain uses TRBV15 and TRBJ2-1; D not resolved. Trimming removed 3 bases from V and 3 bases from J, with 0 bases in between. CDR1 LNHNV and CDR2 YYDKDF come from the germline V gene (reference sequence). This CDR3 comprises 11 residues. The CDR3 protein is CATSSYNEQFF. The CDR3 DNA follows: TGTGCCACCAGCAGCTACAATGAGCAGTTCTTC.

The chain combines TRBV5-1 with TRBJ2-5, with 9 bases that match TRBD2. The J segment lost 5 bases and the V segment lost 4 bases, leaving 9 bases of the junction unmatched. The CDR3 spans 15 residues. CDR1 and CDR2 from the germline V gene are SGHRS and YFSETQ. CDR3 DNA: TGCGCCAGCAGCAATCTAGCGGGGCCCGGGGAGACCCAGTACTTC. It codes for CASSNLAGPGETQYF. Drawing the rest from reference TRBV5-1 and TRBJ2-5, the complete variable domain is KAGVTQTPRYLIKTRGQQVTLSCSPISGHRSVSWYQQTPGQGLQFLFEYFSETQRNKGNFPGRFSGRQFSNSRSEMNVSTLELGDSALYLCASSNLAGPGETQYFGPGTRLLVL.

The J gene is TRBJ1-3, the V gene TRBV6-1; TRBD1 matches at 7 bases. CDR1 MNHNS and CDR2 SASEGT come from the germline V gene. This CDR3 spans 12 amino acids. The trim removed 6 bases at V and 8 bases at J, leaving 4 bases unmatched. The CDR3 protein is CASSRQGDTIYF. The CDR3 DNA sequence: TGTGCCAGCAGCAGACAGGGCGACACCATATATTTT.

The J gene is TRBJ2-5, the V gene TRBV30; D is possibly TRBD1 (6 bases). CDR1 GTSNPN and CDR2 SVGIG come from the germline V gene (reference sequence). This CDR3 has 13 residues. Trimming pared 4 bases from V and 4 bases from J, leaving 13 bases between. CDR3 protein: CAWNRAAGETQYF. The DNA for the CDR3 is TGTGCCTGGAACAGGGCGGCGGGAGAGACCCAGTACTTC.

The chain is built from TRBV6-5 and TRBJ1-2; 7 bases agree with TRBD1. Germline V CDR1 and CDR2: MNHEY, SVGAGI. Trimming removed 5 bases from V and 12 bases from J; junction bases left unmatched: 12. The CDR3 is 13 amino acids. Here the CDR3 reads CASSRGQAQAHTF. The CDR3 nucleotides read TGTGCCAGCAGTAGAGGACAGGCTCAGGCGCACACCTTC.

The chain joins TRBV6-5 to TRBJ2-7; D gene unclear. Germline CDR1 reads MNHEY; CDR2 reads SVGAGI. Deletions cut 7 bases from V and 0 bases from J, with 10 bases between. This CDR3 has 13 residues. This chain's CDR3 is CASTTTGSYEQYF. Here the CDR3 DNA reads TGTGCCAGCACCACGACTGGCTCCTACGAGCAGTACTTC.

The CDR3 is CATSYRGREETQYF. The CDR3 region has the DNA TGTGCCACCTCCTACAGGGGGCGCGAGGAGACCCAGTACTTC. V is TRBV27 and J is TRBJ2-5; 9 positions match TRBD1. The V gene end was trimmed by 10 bases and the J gene end by 5 bases; junction bases not matched to a gene: 11. The CDR3 has 14 residues. The germline CDR1 and CDR2 sequences are MNHEY and SMNVEV (reference sequence).

This clone was detected a few times. This sequence joins TRBV6-5 and TRBJ1-2, with D possibly TRBD1 on 6 matching bases. The CDR3 runs to 13 residues. V gave up 0 bases and J gave up 6 bases, with 8 bases separating them. Germline CDR1 MNHEY, CDR2 SVGAGI. The CDR3 reads CASSYSYRDGYTF. The CDR3 region has the DNA TGTGCCAGCAGTTACTCATACAGGGATGGCTACACCTTC.

The rearrangement joins TRBV10-1 to TRBJ2-2, with D unclear. Germline V gives CDR1 WNHNN, CDR2 SYGVQD (reference sequence). V was pared by 4 bases and J by 5 bases, with 14 bases between. The CDR3 length is 15 residues. This CDR3 is CASSGSLMSTGELFF. In DNA, the CDR3 is TGCGCCAGCAGTGGGTCCCTTATGTCTACCGGGGAGCTGTTTTTT.